Presented here are 19 T cell receptor beta chains from one specimen sequenced in a study of OX40 agonist ivuxolimab in advanced cancers. Using immunoSEQ multiplex PCR, the repertoire was profiled, and TCRdb retains in-frame clones only, with some absent. The repertoire includes roughly 42,000 clones, around 93% of them detected once, and about 15% sits in the top ten. The input for sequencing was CD4+ or CD8+ T cells sorted from blood, taken in a trial of the OX40 agonist ivuxolimab. Receptors originate from an adult with an advanced solid tumor such as melanoma, head and neck, liver or kidney cancer.

V and J are TRBV28 and TRBJ2-7, with D hard to call. The CDR3 runs to 13 residues. V was pared by 3 bases and J by 6 bases, with 12 bases between. The germline gives CDR1 MDHEN, CDR2 SYDVKM. The CDR3 nucleotides read TGTGCCAGCAGTTTCCGCGACACTTCCGAGCAGTACTTC. Amino acids: CASSFRDTSEQYF.

This chain connects TRBV30 to TRBJ2-1; no definite D call. This CDR3 has 13 amino acids. Germline CDR1 GTSNPN, CDR2 SVGIG (reference sequence). Trimming left V 1 base short and J 7 bases short, with 11 bases between. The CDR3 sequence is CAWSAPPRNEQFF. CDR3 DNA sequence: TGTGCCTGGAGTGCCCCCCCGCGGAATGAGCAGTTCTTC.

V is TRBV5-5 and J is TRBJ2-7; D uncertain. CDR3 length: 12 amino acids. Between the trimmed V and J ends, which lost 2 bases and 4 bases, there was a span of 7 bases. The germline V gene has CDR1 SGHKS and CDR2 YYEKEE (reference sequence). DNA of the CDR3: TGTGCCAGCAGCTTAAACAGTTACGAGCAGTACTTC. Translation: CASSLNSYEQYF.

The chain links TRBV21-1 to TRBJ1-3; the table's D call, TRBD1, has no DNA check behind it. TRBV21-1 constitutes a pseudogene. The CDR3 length is 17 residues. CDR3 sequence: CASSRYRGQRRGNTIYF. CDR3 coding DNA: TGTGCCAGCAGCCGATACAGGGGCCAAAGGAGGGGAAACACCATATATTTT.

The V call is TRBV9, the J call TRBJ1-3; D is undetermined. V lost 3 bases to trimming and J lost 3 bases, with 10 bases between them. This CDR3 spans 14 amino acids. In germline, CDR1 is SGDLS, CDR2 YYNGEE. The CDR3 loop is CASSGGYLGNTIYF. CDR3 in DNA: TGTGCCAGCAGCGGAGGATATCTTGGAAACACCATATATTTT.

This chain joins TRBV6-6 and TRBJ2-7; 7 nucleotides align to TRBD1. This CDR3 comprises 16 residues. Per the germline V gene, CDR1 is MNHNY and CDR2 is SVGAGI (reference sequence). The junction had 14 bases not matched to a gene; V was cut back by 7 bases and J by 2 bases. CDR3 sequence (DNA): TGTGCCAGCACCGATCGGACAGGACCACCCGCCTACGAGCAGTACTTC. Protein sequence: CASTDRTGPPAYEQYF.

The V call is TRBV11-3, the J call TRBJ2-7; 9 nucleotides align to TRBD2. From germline, CDR1 is SGHNT and CDR2 YENEEA. There are 17 residues in the CDR3. V shed 3 bases and J 5 bases; nucleotides not matched to a gene: 14. The CDR3 reads CASSLGGGQAGGHEQYF. The CDR3, as DNA: TGTGCCAGCAGCTTGGGAGGTGGACAAGCGGGAGGACACGAGCAGTACTTC. Variable domain in full (rest from reference TRBV11-3 and TRBJ2-7): EAGVVQSPRYKIIEKKQPVAFWCNPISGHNTLYWYLQNLGQGPELLIRYENEEAVDDSQLPKDRFSAERLKGVDSTLKIQPAELGDSAVYLCASSLGGGQAGGHEQYFGPGTRLTVT.

V and J are TRBV14 and TRBJ2-7; D gene unclear. The CDR3 covers 12 residues. Germline V gene data show CDR1 as SGHDN and CDR2 as FVKESK. V dropped 5 bases and J dropped 2 bases, with 7 bases sitting between them. CDR3 region: CASSSETYEQYF. The CDR3 DNA reads as TGTGCCAGCAGCTCCGAAACCTACGAGCAGTACTTC.

The chain employs TRBV20-1 and TRBJ2-5; the match to TRBD2 covers 9 bases. The DNA end favors TRBJ2-7, so the J call may be wrong. CDR3 length equals 11 residues. CDR1 DFQATT and CDR2 SNEGSKA come from the germline V gene (reference sequence). CDR3 in amino acids: CSVGLANEQYF. DNA for the CDR3: TGCAGTGTAGGACTAGCGAACGAGCAGTACTTC.

The V and J genes are TRBV4-1 and TRBJ2-7; perhaps TRBD1 as D (6 bases). Trimming took off 1 base at V and 6 bases at J, with 16 bases between the two ends. In germline, CDR1 is MGHRA, CDR2 YSYEKL. The CDR3 sequence is 15 residues long. For the CDR3, the DNA is TGCGCCAGCAGCCAAGTTGGCCTAGAACAGGGCGAGCAGTACTTC. It yields the protein CASSQVGLEQGEQYF.

This chain uses TRBV2 with TRBJ1-2; the D gene is possibly TRBD1 (6 bases). The germline V and J ends were trimmed by 3 bases and 3 bases, with 11 bases remaining between them. Germline loops: CDR1 SNHLY, CDR2 FYNNEI. CDR3 length equals 14 residues. For the CDR3, the DNA is TGTGCCAGCAGTGATTTACAGGGAGACTATGGCTACACCTTC. It translates to CASSDLQGDYGYTF.

The J gene is TRBJ1-5, the V gene TRBV19; D is undetermined. Trimming took 5 bases from V and 6 from J, leaving 11 bases between them. The CDR3 has 13 residues. Germline V gene data show CDR1 as LNHDA and CDR2 as SQIVND (reference sequence). The CDR3 region has the DNA TGTGCCAGTAGTGCCTCAGTACCTCAGCCCCAGCATTTT. Translated: CASSASVPQPQHF.

The rearrangement links TRBV30 to TRBJ1-1; D is unresolved. The germline V gene encodes CDR1 GTSNPN and CDR2 SVGIG (reference sequence). CDR3 length equals 10 residues. Trimming stripped 8 bases from V and 4 bases from J, with 8 bases between. CDR3 bases: TGTGCCGGTGGTGGCACTGAAGCTTTCTTT. This gives the protein CAGGGTEAFF.

This clone was seen just once. The chain carries TRBV5-4 and TRBJ2-7, with D perhaps matching TRBD2 (6 bases). The CDR3 contains 13 residues. Per the germline V gene, CDR1 is SGHNT and CDR2 is YYREEE (reference sequence). Trimming took off 1 base at V and 6 bases at J, with 11 bases between the two ends. The CDR3 DNA follows: TGTGCCAGCAGCTTGAACCGGGAGCGCGAGCAGTACTTC. Protein: CASSLNREREQYF.

The V call is TRBV20-1, the J call TRBJ2-5; D not certain. Trimming pared 3 bases from V and 9 bases from J, leaving 11 bases between. From germline, CDR1 is DFQATT and CDR2 SNEGSKA (reference sequence). This CDR3 spans 11 amino acids. The CDR3: CSARDGWAQYF. The CDR3 region has the DNA TGCAGTGCTAGGGACGGGTGGGCCCAGTACTTC.

V is TRBV6-1 and J is TRBJ2-5; the match to TRBD2 covers 10 bases. The CDR3 is 17 amino acids. V was clipped by 2 bases and J by 0 bases; unmatched bases: 6. Germline V gene sequence: CDR1 MNHNS, CDR2 SASEGT. CDR3 in amino acids: CASSERSTSGYQETQYF. The CDR3 bases are TGTGCCAGCAGTGAAAGGTCGACTAGCGGGTACCAAGAGACCCAGTACTTC.

The sample holds one count of this clone. The V gene is TRBV6-6, the J gene TRBJ2-5; D assignment may be TRBD1 or TRBD2 (5 bases each). Germline V gene data show CDR1 as MNHNY and CDR2 as SVGAGI (reference sequence). The V end lost 7 bases, the J end lost 5 bases, and 8 bases lay between the germline ends. The CDR3 extends over 11 amino acids. CDR3 in DNA: TGTGCCAGCACCTGGGGGGAGACCCAGTACTTC. Translation: CASTWGETQYF.

The chain combines TRBV5-4 with TRBJ2-3, with D perhaps being TRBD1 or TRBD2 (5 bases each). The CDR3 has 15 amino acids. V lost 2 bases, J lost 0 bases, and 10 bases lay in between. Germline-derived CDR1 and CDR2 are SGHNT and YYREEE (reference sequence). CDR3 loop: CASSLRDGSTDTQYF. CDR3 nucleotides: TGTGCCAGCAGCTTACGGGACGGCAGCACAGATACGCAGTATTTT.

The chain uses TRBV6-5 and TRBJ1-2; D is ambiguous. The CDR3 extends over 14 amino acids. Germline assignment: CDR1 MNHEY and CDR2 SVGAGI. Trimming took off 1 base at V and 4 bases at J, with 10 bases between the two ends. CDR3 in amino acids: CASSYWAGTYGYTF. CDR3 sequence (DNA): TGTGCCAGCAGTTACTGGGCCGGCACCTATGGCTACACCTTC.